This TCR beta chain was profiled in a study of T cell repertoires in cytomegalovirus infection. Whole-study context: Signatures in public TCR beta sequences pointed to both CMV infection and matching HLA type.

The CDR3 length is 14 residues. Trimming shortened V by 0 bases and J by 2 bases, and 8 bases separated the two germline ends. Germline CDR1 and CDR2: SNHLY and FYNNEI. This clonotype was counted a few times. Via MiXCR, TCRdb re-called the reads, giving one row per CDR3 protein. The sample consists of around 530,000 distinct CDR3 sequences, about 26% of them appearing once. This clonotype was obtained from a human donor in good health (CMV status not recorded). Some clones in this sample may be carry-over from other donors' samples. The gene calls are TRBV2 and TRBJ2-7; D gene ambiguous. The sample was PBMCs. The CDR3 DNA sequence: TGTGCCAGCAGTGAAGCGTGGTCTGCCTACGAGCAGTACTTC. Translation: CASSEAWSAYEQYF.